This TCR beta chain was sequenced during a study of beta chain features in type 1 diabetes. Study-level findings and limits: Insertions at VDJ junctions were less frequent in type 1 diabetes patients. These patients also deleted more nucleotides at the same junctions.

Every isolated RNA sample was fully reverse transcribed, so sequencing captured expressed TCRB transcripts. Sequencing used immunoSEQ multiplex PCR; TCRdb keeps in-frame clones, though not all of them. The sample lists some 200,000 clones, roughly 10% occurring once. This clone was counted only a few times. As yet, its antigen is unknown. V dropped 4 bases and J dropped 0 bases, with 23 bases sitting between them. This CDR3 region has 19 residues. Germline-derived CDR1 and CDR2 are SGHRS and YFSETQ. Material for sequencing was central memory CD4+ T cells from blood. This receptor was identified in a man aged 18-30 years in good health. The V call is TRBV5-1, the J call TRBJ2-1; unclear D gene. CDR3 amino acids: CASSRAVTPSTLSYNEQFF. CDR3 DNA sequence: TGCGCCAGCAGCCGGGCTGTGACACCCTCCACACTCTCCTACAATGAGCAGTTCTTC.